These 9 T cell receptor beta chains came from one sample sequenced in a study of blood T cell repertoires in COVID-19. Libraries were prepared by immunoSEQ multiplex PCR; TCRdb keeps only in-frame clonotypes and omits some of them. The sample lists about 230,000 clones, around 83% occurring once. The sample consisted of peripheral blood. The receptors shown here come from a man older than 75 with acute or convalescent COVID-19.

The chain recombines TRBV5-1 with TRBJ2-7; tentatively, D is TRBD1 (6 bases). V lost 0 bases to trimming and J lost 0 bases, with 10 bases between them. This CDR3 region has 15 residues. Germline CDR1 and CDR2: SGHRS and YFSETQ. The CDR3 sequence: CASSLGGPPSYEQYF. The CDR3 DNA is TGCGCCAGCAGCTTGGGGGGGCCCCCCTCCTACGAGCAGTACTTC.

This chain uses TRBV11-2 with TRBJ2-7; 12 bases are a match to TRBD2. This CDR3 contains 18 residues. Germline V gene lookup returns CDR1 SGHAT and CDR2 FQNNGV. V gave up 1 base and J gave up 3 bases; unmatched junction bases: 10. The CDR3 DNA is TGTGCCAGCAGCTTAGTGTTTTCGACTAGCGGGAGTTACTACGAGCAGTACTTC. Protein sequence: CASSLVFSTSGSYYEQYF.

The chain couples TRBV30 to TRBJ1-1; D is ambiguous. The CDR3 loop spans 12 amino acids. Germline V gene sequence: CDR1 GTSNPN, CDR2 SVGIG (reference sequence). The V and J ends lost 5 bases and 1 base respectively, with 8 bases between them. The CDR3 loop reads CAWVRRNTEAFF. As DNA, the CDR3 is TGTGCCTGGGTGCGGAGGAACACTGAAGCTTTCTTT.

CDR3 in amino acids: CSIRDRVEKLFF. CDR3 coding DNA: TGCAGCATCCGGGACAGGGTCGAAAAACTGTTTTTT. The gene calls are TRBV29-1 and TRBJ1-4; 9 nucleotides align to TRBD1. Trimming took 8 bases from V and 8 from J; bases not matched to a gene: 6. The germline V gene has CDR1 SQVTM and CDR2 ANQGSEA. The CDR3 covers 12 residues.

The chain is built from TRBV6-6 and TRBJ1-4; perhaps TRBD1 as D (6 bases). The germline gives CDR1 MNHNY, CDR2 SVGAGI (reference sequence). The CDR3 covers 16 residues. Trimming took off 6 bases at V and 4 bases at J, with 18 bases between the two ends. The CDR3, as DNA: TGTGCCAGCAGAGATAATAGAGCAGGGGTTAATGAAAAACTGTTTTTT. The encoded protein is CASRDNRAGVNEKLFF.

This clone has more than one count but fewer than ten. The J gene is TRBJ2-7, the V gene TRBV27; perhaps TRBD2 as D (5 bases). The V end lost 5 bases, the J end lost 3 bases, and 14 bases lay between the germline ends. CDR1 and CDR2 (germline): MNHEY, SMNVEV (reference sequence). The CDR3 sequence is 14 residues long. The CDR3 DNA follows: TGTGCCAGCAGTCTACGGGCGGCGGGCTACGAGCAGTACTTC. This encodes CASSLRAAGYEQYF.

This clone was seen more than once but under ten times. The CDR3 DNA reads as TGTGCCAGCAGCTATTTGGGACAGGGGATCAATGAGCAGTTCTTC. This encodes CASSYLGQGINEQFF. The chain combines TRBV11-3 with TRBJ2-1, with 10 bases that match TRBD1. Per the germline V gene, CDR1 is SGHNT and CDR2 is YENEEA. The V and J ends lost 4 bases and 6 bases, in that order; junction bases with no gene match: 6. The CDR3 runs 15 residues. Filled out from reference TRBV11-3 and TRBJ2-1, the complete variable domain reads EAGVVQSPRYKIIEKKQPVAFWCNPISGHNTLYWYLQNLGQGPELLIRYENEEAVDDSQLPKDRFSAERLKGVDSTLKIQPAELGDSAVYLCASSYLGQGINEQFFGPGTRLTVL.

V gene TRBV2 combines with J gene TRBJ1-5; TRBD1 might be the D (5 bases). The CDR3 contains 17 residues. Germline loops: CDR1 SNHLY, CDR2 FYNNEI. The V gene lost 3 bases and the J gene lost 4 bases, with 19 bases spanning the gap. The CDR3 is CASSDRAKVGGNQPQHF. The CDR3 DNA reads TGTGCCAGCAGTGATCGCGCAAAGGTCGGGGGAAATCAGCCCCAGCATTTT.

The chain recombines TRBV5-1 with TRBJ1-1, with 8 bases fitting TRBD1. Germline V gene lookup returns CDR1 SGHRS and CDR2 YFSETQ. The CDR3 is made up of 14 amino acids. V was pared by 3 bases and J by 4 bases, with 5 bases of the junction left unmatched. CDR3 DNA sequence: TGCGCCAGCAGCTCCGAACAGGGGGGCACTGAAGCTTTCTTT. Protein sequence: CASSSEQGGTEAFF. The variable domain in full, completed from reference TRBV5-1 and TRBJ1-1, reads KAGVTQTPRYLIKTRGQQVTLSCSPISGHRSVSWYQQTPGQGLQFLFEYFSETQRNKGNFPGRFSGRQFSNSRSEMNVSTLELGDSALYLCASSSEQGGTEAFFGQGTRLTVV.